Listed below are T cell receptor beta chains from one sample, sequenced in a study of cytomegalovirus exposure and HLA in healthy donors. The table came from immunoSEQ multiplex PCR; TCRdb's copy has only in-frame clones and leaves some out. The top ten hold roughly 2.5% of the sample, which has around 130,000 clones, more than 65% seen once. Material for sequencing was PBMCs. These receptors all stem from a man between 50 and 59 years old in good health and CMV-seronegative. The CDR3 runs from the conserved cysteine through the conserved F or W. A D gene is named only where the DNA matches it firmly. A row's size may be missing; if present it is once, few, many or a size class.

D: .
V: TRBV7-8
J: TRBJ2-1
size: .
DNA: TGTGCCAGCAGCGAAAGCAGAATGGCGGGGAATGAGCAGTTCTTC
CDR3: CASSESRMAGNEQFF

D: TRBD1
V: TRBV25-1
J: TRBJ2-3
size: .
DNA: TGTGCCACCGGTTGGACAGGGGAAGATACGCAGTATTTT
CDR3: CATGWTGEDTQYF

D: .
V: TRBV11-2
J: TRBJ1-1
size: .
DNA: TGTGCCAGCAGCTTAGGGGGAGGACGGAAGGGGATGAACACTGAAGCTTTCTTT
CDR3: CASSLGGGRKGMNTEAFF

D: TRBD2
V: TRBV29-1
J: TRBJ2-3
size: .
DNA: TGCAGCGTAACCGGGGGGAACACAGATACGCAGTATTTT
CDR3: CSVTGGNTDTQYF

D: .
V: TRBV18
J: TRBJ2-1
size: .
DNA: TGTGCCAGCTCCTGGTTGCCGGGTCGGGTCGATGAGCAGTTCTTC
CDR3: CASSWLPGRVDEQFF

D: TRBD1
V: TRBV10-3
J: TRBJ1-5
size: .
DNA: TGTGCCGCTGCGTCGACAGGGGGAGGCAATCAGCCCCAGCATTTT
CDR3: CAAASTGGGNQPQHF

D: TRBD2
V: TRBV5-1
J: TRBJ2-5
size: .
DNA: TGCGCCAGCAGCTTCACCGGGACTAGCGAAGAGACCCAGTACTTC
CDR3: CASSFTGTSEETQYF

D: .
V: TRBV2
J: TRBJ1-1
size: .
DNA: TGTGCCAGCAGTGAACAGGGGAGGAACACTGAAGCTTTCTTT
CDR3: CASSEQGRNTEAFF

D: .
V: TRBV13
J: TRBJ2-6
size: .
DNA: TGTGCCAGCAGCCCAAGGGGCAGGCTATCCTCTGGGGCCAACGTCCTGACTTTC
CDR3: CASSPRGRLSSGANVLTF

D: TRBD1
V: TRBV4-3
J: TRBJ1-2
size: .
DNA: TGCGCCAGCAGCCAAGAAACAGGGGGATATGGCTACACCTTC
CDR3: CASSQETGGYGYTF

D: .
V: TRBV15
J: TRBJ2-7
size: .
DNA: TGTGCCACCAGCAGGGTTGGAACGGGGAAATACGAGCAGTACTTC
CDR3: CATSRVGTGKYEQYF

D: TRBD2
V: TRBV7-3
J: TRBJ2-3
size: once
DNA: TGTGCCAGCAGCCTCGGGAGGGGGGGGGCCTTAGATACGCAGTATTTT
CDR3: CASSLGRGGALDTQYF

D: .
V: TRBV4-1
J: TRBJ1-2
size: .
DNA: TGCGCCAGCAGCCAATCCAGGGGTTCTAACTTCTTGGATGGCTACACCTTC
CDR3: CASSQSRGSNFLDGYTF

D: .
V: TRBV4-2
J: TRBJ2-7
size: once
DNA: TGTGCCAGCAGCCAGATCGGGGTCGAGTACGAGCAGTACTTC
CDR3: CASSQIGVEYEQYF

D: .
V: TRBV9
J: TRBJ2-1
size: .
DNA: TGTGCCAGCAGCGTAGGGTGGGGGGTCGTCAATGAGCAGTTCTTC
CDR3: CASSVGWGVVNEQFF

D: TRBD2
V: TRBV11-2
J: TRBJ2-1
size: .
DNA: TGTGCCAGCAGCTCGCGACTAGCGGGCAACAATGAGCAGTTCTTC
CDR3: CASSSRLAGNNEQFF

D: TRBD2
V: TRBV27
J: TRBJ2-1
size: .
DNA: TGTGCCAGCACCGTTCCGCTGAGCGGGGGAAGCAATGAGCAGTTCTTC
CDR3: CASTVPLSGGSNEQFF

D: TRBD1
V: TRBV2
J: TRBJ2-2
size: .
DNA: TGTGCCGGACAGGGTATTACGAACACCGGGGAGCTGTTTTTT
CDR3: CAGQGITNTGELFF

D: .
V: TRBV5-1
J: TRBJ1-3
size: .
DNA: TGCGCCAGCAGCTTGGATACAGGGAGTTCTGGAAACACCATATATTTT
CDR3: CASSLDTGSSGNTIYF

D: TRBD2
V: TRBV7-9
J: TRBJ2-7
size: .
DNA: TGTGCCAGCAGCTCCCCGGGACTAGGCTACGAGCAGTACTTC
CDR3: CASSSPGLGYEQYF

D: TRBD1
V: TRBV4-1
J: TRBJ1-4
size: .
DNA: TGCGCCAGCAGCCAAAGACCCGACAGGGGCCATGAAAAACTGTTTTTT
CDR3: CASSQRPDRGHEKLFF

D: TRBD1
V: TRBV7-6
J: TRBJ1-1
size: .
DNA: TGTGCCAGCAGCTTAGCTGTCGGACAGGGGGAGTACACTGAAGCTTTCTTT
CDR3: CASSLAVGQGEYTEAFF